Shown below are 4 T cell receptor beta chains from a single sample sequenced in a study of blood T cells in healthy people across ages. For the second PCR, which ran for roughly 7 to 11 cycles, a sample-barcoded 5' primer and a J-beta primer mix were used. TCRdb fed the 5' RACE reads into MiXCR, producing one record per CDR3 protein. The sample gives about 1.4 million distinct CDR3 sequences, around 55% of which show up once; over 5% is in the top ten. The sequencing sample was made of blood. The receptor source for this set is a man between 18 and 35 years old in good health.

The chain employs TRBV6-2 or TRBV6-3 and TRBJ1-1; D remains ambiguous. The CDR3 extends over 15 amino acids. V dropped 2 bases and J dropped 5 bases, with 15 bases sitting between them. CDR1 MNHEY and CDR2 SVGEGT come from the germline V gene. CDR3 residues: CASSYPQISGTEAFF. CDR3 sequence (DNA): TGTGCCAGCAGTTACCCACAGATTTCGGGTACTGAAGCTTTCTTT.

This rearrangement joins TRBV6-2 or TRBV6-3 to TRBJ2-1, with D perhaps matching TRBD1 (6 bases). Germline-derived CDR1 and CDR2 are MNHEY and SVGEGT. This CDR3 comprises 14 residues. Trimming left V 8 bases short and J 3 bases short, with 14 bases between. CDR3 sequence (DNA): TGTGCCAGCGTCGGGACACCTCTCTACAATGAGCAGTTCTTC. Translated, it gives CASVGTPLYNEQFF.

The chain is built from TRBV20-1 and TRBJ2-7; TRBD1 agrees at 7 bases. The closer fit of TRBJ2-5 to the DNA end suggests the J call may be wrong. This CDR3 has 16 residues. Germline lookup yields CDR1 DFQATT and CDR2 SNEGSKA (reference sequence). DNA for the CDR3: TGCAGTGCTAGAGACCTCCTAAAGACAGGGTTGGAGACCCAGTACTTC. Translation gives CSARDLLKTGLETQYF.

This clonotype was picked up one time. The rearrangement links TRBV20-1 to TRBJ2-7; TRBD1 aligns across 9 bases. With V trimmed by 5 bases and J by 4 bases, 9 bases remained unmatched. The CDR3 has 14 amino acids. Germline CDR1 reads DFQATT; CDR2 reads SNEGSKA (reference sequence). DNA for the CDR3: TGCAGTGCTCTCACCGGGACAGGGTCTTACGAGCAGTACTTC. Translation: CSALTGTGSYEQYF.